This TCR beta chain was retrieved from a study of blood T cell repertoires in COVID-19. Study at large: COVID-19 samples, acute and convalescent, were from the United States, Italy and Spain. T cells, B-cell-depleted T cells, or PBMCs supplied cDNA or gDNA.

Germline CDR1 is SQVTM and CDR2 is ANQGSEA. The CDR3 is 12 residues long. The V gene lost 6 bases and the J gene lost 1 base, with 9 bases spanning the gap. For this clone: Other DNA sequences within the sample encode an identical CDR3.

Seattle-derived patients entered the study during active infection and were followed longitudinally. In the study's own analysis: The assay estimated nucleated cells by amplifying reference gene primers. Libraries were prepared by immunoSEQ multiplex PCR; TCRdb keeps only in-frame clonotypes and omits some of them. The DNA was the basis for D and trimming; V, J and clone size are from that table. The repertoire has about 150,000 clones, under 85% of them found once; the top ten carry roughly 0.62%. The sequencing input was peripheral blood. V usage is TRBV29-1 and J usage is TRBJ1-2; D gene uncertain. This TCR came from a man in his sixties with COVID-19, enrolled during active disease. For the CDR3, the DNA is TGCAGCGTCCGAACAGATAACTATGGCTACACCTTC. It is translated as CSVRTDNYGYTF.